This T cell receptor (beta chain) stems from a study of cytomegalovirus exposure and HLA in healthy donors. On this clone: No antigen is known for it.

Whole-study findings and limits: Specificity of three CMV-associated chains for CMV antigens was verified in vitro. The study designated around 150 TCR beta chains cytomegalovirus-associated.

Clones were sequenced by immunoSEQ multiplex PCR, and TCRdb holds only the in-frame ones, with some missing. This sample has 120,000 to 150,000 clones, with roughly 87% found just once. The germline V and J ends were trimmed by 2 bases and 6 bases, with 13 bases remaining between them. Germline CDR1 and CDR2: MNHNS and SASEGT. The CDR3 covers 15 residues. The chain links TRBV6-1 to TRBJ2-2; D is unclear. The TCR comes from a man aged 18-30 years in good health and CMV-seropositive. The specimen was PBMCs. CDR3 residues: CASSELIAVAGELFF. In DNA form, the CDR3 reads TGTGCCAGCAGTGAACTAATCGCGGTCGCCGGGGAGCTGTTTTTT.